This paragraph reports one TCR beta chain. The CDR3 covers 13 residues. V lost 4 bases and J lost 4; bases outside the gene matches: 4. CDR1 is ENHRY, CDR2 SYGVKD, per germline. This record belongs to a study of cytomegalovirus exposure and HLA in healthy donors. The PCR had 60 Vbeta and 13 Jbeta primers. Generated by immunoSEQ multiplex PCR, the TCRdb table keeps only in-frame clones and is missing some. The table lists 190,000 or so clones, under 90% of them singletons, with about 0.1% in the top ten. This TCR derives from a boy between 2 and 10 years old in good health and CMV-seronegative. Specimen: PBMCs. The J gene is TRBJ2-7, the V gene TRBV10-3, with TRBD1 identical over 7 bases. The CDR3 nucleotides are TGTGCCATCAGTGCACAGGGGAGATACGAGCAGTACTTC. Amino acid sequence: CAISAQGRYEQYF.